The next 24 T cell receptor beta chains were all read from a single sample in a study of cytomegalovirus exposure and HLA in healthy donors. The PCR made use of 60 Vbeta and 13 Jbeta primers. The method was immunoSEQ multiplex PCR; TCRdb's version includes in-frame clones alone and lacks a portion of them. This sample has about 89,000 clones; approximately 89% occur once, and the top ten carry over 8.5%. The sample consisted of PBMCs. The source of these receptors is a man younger than 40 in good health and CMV-seropositive.

The rearrangement joins TRBV5-1 to TRBJ2-5, with TRBD2 matching 15 bases. The CDR3 spans 17 residues. The germline CDR1 and CDR2 sequences are SGHRS and YFSETQ. Trimming cost V 8 bases and J 5 bases; bases outside gene matches: 13. The CDR3 loop is CASNPGLAGGLGETQYF. CDR3 in DNA: TGCGCCAGTAACCCGGGACTAGCGGGAGGTTTAGGCGAGACCCAGTACTTC. Variable domain in full (rest from reference TRBV5-1 and TRBJ2-5): KAGVTQTPRYLIKTRGQQVTLSCSPISGHRSVSWYQQTPGQGLQFLFEYFSETQRNKGNFPGRFSGRQFSNSRSEMNVSTLELGDSALYLCASNPGLAGGLGETQYFGPGTRLLVL.

The chain employs TRBV19 and TRBJ2-2; tentative D call: TRBD2 (7 bases). Trimming shortened V by 5 bases and J by 6 bases, and 10 bases separated the two germline ends. The CDR3 contains 13 residues. Germline V CDR1 and CDR2: LNHDA, SQIVND (reference sequence). The CDR3 sequence: CASSRGASGELFF. The CDR3 region has the DNA TGTGCCAGTAGTCGGGGGGCCTCCGGGGAGCTGTTTTTT.

The chain combines TRBV7-8 with TRBJ2-1; 11 bases are a match to TRBD2. Unmatched junction bases numbered 4, after V lost 0 bases and J lost 3 bases. Germline CDR1 reads SGHVS; CDR2 reads FQNEAQ. CDR3 length: 17 residues. CDR3 region: CASSLALAGGIYNEQFF. The DNA of the CDR3 is TGTGCCAGCAGCTTAGCATTAGCGGGAGGGATCTACAATGAGCAGTTCTTC.

The rearrangement uses TRBV4-1 and TRBJ1-6; TRBD1 is a possible D gene (6 bases). Trimming cost V 3 bases and J 15 bases, with 12 bases left between them. Germline V gives CDR1 MGHRA, CDR2 YSYEKL. The CDR3 runs 12 residues. The CDR3 nucleotides read TGCGCCAGCAGCCAGGCGGGGGCTGTCCTCCACTTT. Amino acid sequence: CASSQAGAVLHF.

The genes are TRBV28 and TRBJ1-4; D remains ambiguous. The V and J ends lost 5 bases and 14 bases respectively, with 18 bases between them. Germline values: CDR1 MDHEN, CDR2 SYDVKM. CDR3 size: 13 residues. The CDR3 DNA is TGTGCCAGCAGTATCTCGCGAGGGAATGGTCTGTTTTTT. Translated, it gives CASSISRGNGLFF. Full variable domain (rest looked up from reference TRBV28 and TRBJ1-4): DVKVTQSSRYLVKRTGEKVFLECVQDMDHENMFWYRQDPGLGLRLIYFSYDVKMKEKGDIPEGYSVSREKKERFSLILESASTNQTSMYLCASSISRGNGLFFGSGTQLSVL.

This chain joins TRBV29-1 and TRBJ2-5; D ambiguous. The V gene lost 5 bases and the J gene lost 5 bases, with 9 bases spanning the gap. Germline V gene lookup returns CDR1 SQVTM and CDR2 ANQGSEA. This CDR3 is 11 amino acids long. CDR3 in amino acids: CSVSQSETQYF. Written as DNA, the CDR3 is TGCAGCGTTTCCCAGTCCGAGACCCAGTACTTC.

The chain employs TRBV4-1 and TRBJ2-4; the match to TRBD2 covers 7 bases. CDR3 size: 17 residues. The junction had 6 bases not matched to a gene; V was cut back by 0 bases and J by 1 base. CDR1 and CDR2 from the germline V gene are MGHRA and YSYEKL. CDR3 in DNA: TGCGCCAGCAGCCAAGAAAGACTAGCTCGGGCCAAAAACATTCAGTACTTC. Protein product: CASSQERLARAKNIQYF.

The chain uses TRBV10-3 and TRBJ2-2; 10 nucleotides match TRBD2. CDR1 and CDR2 (germline): ENHRY, SYGVKD. Trimming removed 3 bases from V and 7 bases from J; junction bases left unmatched: 8. The CDR3 runs to 16 residues. In DNA, the CDR3 is TGTGCCATCAGTGAAGGTCTAGCGGGAGTTGGCGGGGAGCTGTTTTTT. This translates into CAISEGLAGVGGELFF.

This chain's CDR3 is CASSYSEDEQYF. The CDR3 DNA follows: TGTGCCAGCAGTTACTCCGAGGACGAGCAGTACTTC. The J gene is TRBJ2-7, the V gene TRBV2; D uncertain. This CDR3 comprises 12 residues. V lost 5 bases and J 5 bases, leaving 10 bases between the germline ends. Germline V gene sequence: CDR1 SNHLY, CDR2 FYNNEI. Full variable domain (missing parts from reference TRBV2 and TRBJ2-7): EPEVTQTPSHQVTQMGQEVILRCVPISNHLYFYWYRQILGQKVEFLVSFYNNEISEKSEIFDDQFSVERPDGSNFTLKIRSTKLEDSAMYFCASSYSEDEQYFGPGTRLTVT.

J is TRBJ1-5 and V is TRBV2; tentatively, D is TRBD1 (6 bases). Trimming left V 7 bases short and J 2 bases short, with 9 bases between. Germline V gene data show CDR1 as SNHLY and CDR2 as FYNNEI. The CDR3 runs to 13 residues. The CDR3 reads CASTNRGNQPQHF. The CDR3 DNA sequence: TGTGCCAGCACCAACAGGGGCAATCAGCCCCAGCATTTT. The entire variable domain, with the rest obtained from reference TRBV2 and TRBJ1-5, is as follows: EPEVTQTPSHQVTQMGQEVILRCVPISNHLYFYWYRQILGQKVEFLVSFYNNEISEKSEIFDDQFSVERPDGSNFTLKIRSTKLEDSAMYFCASTNRGNQPQHFGDGTRLSIL.

V is TRBV10-2 and J is TRBJ1-1; 7 bases are a match to TRBD1. Per the germline V gene, CDR1 is WSHSY and CDR2 is SAAADI. The CDR3 spans 13 residues. The junction had 4 bases not matched to a gene; V was cut back by 9 bases and J by 0 bases. This chain's CDR3 is CASAQGMNTEAFF. DNA for the CDR3: TGCGCCAGTGCACAGGGGATGAACACTGAAGCTTTCTTT.

This rearrangement joins TRBV10-3 to TRBJ2-7, with D perhaps TRBD2 (6 bases). Germline V gene sequence: CDR1 ENHRY, CDR2 SYGVKD. Trimming left V 8 bases short and J 5 bases short, with 31 bases between. CDR3 size: 18 residues. The CDR3 DNA reads TGTGCCATCTCATCCCGGGCACCTGGGGCGGGAAGTGGGAACGAGCAGTACTTC. Translation gives CAISSRAPGAGSGNEQYF.

The chain joins TRBV19 to TRBJ2-3; tentatively, D is TRBD2 (5 bases). This CDR3 is 14 amino acids long. Trimming left V 5 bases short and J 1 base short, with 10 bases between. CDR1 is LNHDA, CDR2 SQIVND, per germline (reference sequence). CDR3 nucleotide sequence: TGTGCCAGTAGTTTTCGGGGAGGCACAGATACGCAGTATTTT. Protein product: CASSFRGGTDTQYF.

J is TRBJ2-7 and V is TRBV4-1; 7 bases align to TRBD2. This CDR3 is 16 amino acids long. Germline CDR1 reads MGHRA; CDR2 reads YSYEKL. Trimming at V came to 2 bases and at J to 4 bases, leaving 11 bases not matched to a gene. The CDR3 DNA sequence: TGCGCCAGCAGCCAACACTGGACTAGTTACGGTTACGAGCAGTACTTC. Translating gives CASSQHWTSYGYEQYF.

The chain combines TRBV4-2 with TRBJ1-6; 9 bases line up with TRBD1. The CDR3 is 18 amino acids. The germline V gene has CDR1 LGHNA and CDR2 YNFKEQ. J gave up 6 bases and V 0 bases, and 9 bases lay outside the gene matches. In nucleotides, the CDR3 is TGTGCCAGCAGCCAAGATCATGGGACAGGGTGGGGTAATTCACCCCTCCACTTT. Its translation is CASSQDHGTGWGNSPLHF.

This rearrangement joins TRBV18 to TRBJ1-2; possibly TRBD1 for D (5 bases). CDR1 and CDR2 from the germline V gene are KGHSH and LQKENI. Trimming cost V 1 base and J 8 bases, with 11 bases left between them. The CDR3 loop spans 13 amino acids. CDR3 nucleotide sequence: TGTGCCAGCTCACCACTTTCGGGGGACGGCTACACCTTC. Its protein is CASSPLSGDGYTF.

The chain combines TRBV30 with TRBJ1-3; unclear D gene. Trimming cost V 0 bases and J 2 bases, with 8 bases left between them. Germline values: CDR1 GTSNPN, CDR2 SVGIG (reference sequence). The CDR3 is made up of 14 amino acids. CDR3 protein: CAWSVGGAGNTIYF. For the CDR3, the DNA is TGTGCCTGGAGTGTAGGAGGCGCTGGAAACACCATATATTTT.

CDR3 loop: CASSSTLAGSYNEQFF. The CDR3 nucleotides are TGTGCCAGCAGCTCGACCCTAGCGGGGTCCTACAATGAGCAGTTCTTC. The chain carries TRBV11-2 and TRBJ2-1, with 9 bases that match TRBD2. V shed 4 bases and J 1 base; nucleotides not matched to a gene: 5. The germline CDR1 and CDR2 sequences are SGHAT and FQNNGV. The CDR3 is 16 amino acids.

The rearrangement uses TRBV28 and TRBJ1-1, with 7 nucleotides matching TRBD1. CDR1 is MDHEN and CDR2 is SYDVKM in the germline V gene. V dropped 3 bases and J dropped 4; count of bases not matched to a gene: 26. This CDR3 spans 21 amino acids. The CDR3 sequence is CASSLGWTGRPWEVRGTEAFF. The DNA of the CDR3 is TGTGCCAGCAGTTTGGGGTGGACAGGCCGGCCATGGGAAGTCCGGGGCACTGAAGCTTTCTTT.

This clone appeared a single time. The CDR3 region is CASNTGGYEQYF. As DNA, the CDR3 is TGTGCCAGCAATACAGGGGGCTACGAGCAGTACTTC. The V gene is TRBV28, the J gene TRBJ2-7; TRBD1 aligns across 8 bases. The CDR3 is 12 amino acids. With 7 bases clipped from V and 3 bases from J, the junction kept 2 bases outside the gene matches. Germline lookup yields CDR1 MDHEN and CDR2 SYDVKM.

This rearrangement joins TRBV4-1 to TRBJ2-1, with TRBD1 identical over 9 bases. The V segment lost 4 bases and the J segment 3 bases; nucleotides outside the gene matches: 7. The germline V gene encodes CDR1 MGHRA and CDR2 YSYEKL. This CDR3 spans 16 amino acids. CDR3 coding DNA: TGCGCCAGCAGCCCTTCCGGGACAGGGTTCTACAATGAGCAGTTCTTC. Translating it yields CASSPSGTGFYNEQFF.

The genes are TRBV5-4 and TRBJ2-5; 8 positions agree with TRBD2. This CDR3 has 15 amino acids. The J segment lost 4 bases and the V segment lost 4 bases, leaving 9 bases of the junction unmatched. Germline V lookup: CDR1 SGHNT, CDR2 YYREEE (reference sequence). CDR3 DNA: TGTGCCAGCAGCCCGGGAGGGGGGGGCGGAGAGACCCAGTACTTC. The encoded protein is CASSPGGGGGETQYF.

The chain uses TRBV27 and TRBJ2-3; D is undetermined. V shed 4 bases and J shed 1 base, with 6 bases lying between them. The germline V gene has CDR1 MNHEY and CDR2 SMNVEV (reference sequence). This CDR3 region has 13 residues. This chain's CDR3 is CASSSYGTDTQYF. For the CDR3, the DNA is TGTGCCAGCAGTTCCTATGGCACAGATACGCAGTATTTT.

The CDR3 spells CASSRRLAGSGETQYF. DNA for the CDR3: TGTGCCAGCAGCCGGCGACTAGCGGGGAGCGGGGAGACCCAGTACTTC. The chain recombines TRBV4-2 with TRBJ2-5; 11 bases are shared with TRBD2. The CDR3 totals 16 residues. CDR1 LGHNA and CDR2 YNFKEQ come from the germline V gene. V lost 4 bases and J lost 5; bases outside the gene matches: 9.